These T cell receptor beta chains were read from a single sample in a study of T-cell memory formation after mild COVID-19. TCRdb processed the 5' RACE reads anew with MiXCR; each CDR3 protein has one entry. The sample holds 300,000 to 400,000 distinct CDR3 sequences, 25% to 30% seen once. The source material was PBMCs or a T cell subset sorted from them (not recorded which). The receptors stem from an adult woman who had mild COVID-19 (a few samples of this study predate the infection). Cell type and time point are not known. Each CDR3 is given with its conserved first and last residue. A D gene is named only where the DNA matches it firmly. Expanded clones are given a class, and other clones once, few, many or no size at all.

CDR3 protein	CDR3 DNA	J gene	V gene	D gene	clone size
CASSPRAGGPSGNTIYF	TGTGCCAGCAGTCCTCGGGCGGGCGGACCCTCTGGAAACACCATATATTTT	TRBJ1-3	TRBV12-3/TRBV12-4	NA	few
CASSPGGGNYNEQFF	TGTGCCAGTAGCCCCGGGGGCGGGAACTACAATGAGCAGTTCTTC	TRBJ2-1	TRBV19	NA	NA
CASSNGVRGEHGYTF	TGTGCCAGCAGCAACGGGGTACGAGGAGAGCATGGCTACACCTTC	TRBJ1-2	TRBV6-5	NA	NA
CASSLATAWGAGELFF	TGTGCCAGCAGCTTAGCCACAGCCTGGGGCGCCGGGGAGCTGTTTTTT	TRBJ2-2	TRBV7-2	NA	NA
CASIGSGANVLTF	TGTGCCAGCATCGGTAGTGGGGCCAACGTCCTGACTTTC	TRBJ2-6	TRBV2	NA	few
CASSPTLDSYSPLHF	TGTGCCAGCAGCCCCACGCTGGACAGCTATTCACCCCTCCACTTT	TRBJ1-6	TRBV4-2	NA	NA
CASSPTGASGGNEQFF	TGCGCCAGCAGCCCCACCGGTGCGTCAGGGGGCAATGAGCAGTTCTTC	TRBJ2-1	TRBV5-1	TRBD1	few
CATSREGGMSYEQYF	TGTGCCACCAGCAGAGAGGGGGGTATGAGCTACGAGCAGTACTTC	TRBJ2-7	TRBV15	NA	few
CASSLVLGQGNEQYF	TGTGCCAGCAGTCTGGTGTTGGGACAGGGGAACGAGCAGTACTTC	TRBJ2-7	TRBV12-3/TRBV12-4	TRBD1	NA
CAISESAQAGELFF	TGTGCCATCAGTGAGTCGGCCCAAGCCGGGGAGCTGTTTTTT	TRBJ2-2	TRBV10-3	NA	NA
CATSRDPTGWEETQYF	TGTGCCACCAGCAGAGATCCAACAGGGTGGGAAGAGACCCAGTACTTC	TRBJ2-5	TRBV15	NA	few
CSASTSGRETQYF	TGCAGTGCTTCGACTAGCGGGAGAGAGACCCAGTACTTC	TRBJ2-5	TRBV20-1	TRBD2	few
CASSSGRVNIQYF	TGTGCCAGCAGCAGCGGGAGGGTGAACATTCAGTACTTC	TRBJ2-4	TRBV7-2	TRBD2	few
CASSQGIEQFF	TGTGCCAGCAGCCAGGGGATTGAGCAGTTCTTC	TRBJ2-1	TRBV6-2/TRBV6-3	NA	few
CASSLAWQQSEQYF	TGTGCCAGCAGCTTAGCTTGGCAGCAGTCCGAGCAGTACTTC	TRBJ2-7	TRBV11-2	NA	NA
CASSSLGMETTDTQYF	TGTGCCAGCAGCTCCCTGGGGATGGAGACCACAGATACGCAGTATTTT	TRBJ2-3	TRBV7-3	NA	NA
CASRRSGNYNEQFF	TGTGCCAGCAGACGAAGCGGGAATTACAATGAGCAGTTCTTC	TRBJ2-1	TRBV7-9	TRBD2	NA
CASSAFPRDSNEKLFF	TGCGCCAGCAGCGCCTTCCCCCGGGACAGTAATGAAAAACTGTTTTTT	TRBJ1-4	TRBV5-1	TRBD1	once
CASSLGVRGPYGYTF	TGTGCCAGCAGCTTAGGGGTACGGGGCCCGTATGGCTACACCTTC	TRBJ1-2	TRBV7-2	NA	NA
CASGQGGDTQYF	TGTGCCAGCGGGCAGGGAGGAGATACGCAGTATTTT	TRBJ2-3	TRBV9	NA	NA
CASSLGPTGPVHEQYF	TGTGCCAGCAGCTTAGGTCCGACAGGGCCCGTCCACGAGCAGTACTTC	TRBJ2-7	TRBV5-5	TRBD1	NA
CASSIGVGNTEAFF	TGTGCCAGTAGTATAGGTGTCGGGAACACTGAAGCTTTCTTT	TRBJ1-1	TRBV19	NA	many
CASRDNPEAFF	TGTGCCAGCAGGGACAACCCTGAAGCTTTCTTT	TRBJ1-1	TRBV2	NA	few
CSATSRGGYTF	TGCAGTGCCACCTCCCGGGGCGGCTACACCTTC	TRBJ1-2	TRBV20-1	NA	few
CASSEELAGRTQYF	TGTGCCAGCAGTGAAGAACTAGCGGGACGTACGCAGTATTTT	TRBJ2-3	TRBV6-4	TRBD2	many
CASRYGTANTEAFF	TGTGCCAGCAGGTACGGGACAGCCAACACTGAAGCTTTCTTT	TRBJ1-1	TRBV7-2	TRBD1	NA
CASSYPYRGGTRQPQHF	TGTGCCAGCAGTTACCCCTACAGGGGAGGGACCCGGCAGCCCCAGCATTTT	TRBJ1-5	TRBV6-2/TRBV6-3	TRBD1	once
CASSRGTVEKLFF	TGTGCCAGCAGTCGTGGGACGGTCGAAAAACTGTTTTTT	TRBJ1-4	TRBV3-1	NA	NA
CASTLRWVAGFTDTQYF	TGTGCCAGCACCCTCCGGTGGGTAGCGGGATTCACAGATACGCAGTATTTT	TRBJ2-3	TRBV11-2	TRBD2	NA
CASTPPGASGTKQYF	TGTGCCAGCACCCCACCGGGGGCTAGCGGGACTAAGCAGTACTTC	TRBJ2-7	TRBV12-3/TRBV12-4	TRBD2	many
CAISGTGAPLAKNIQYF	TGTGCCATCAGTGGGACGGGGGCCCCCTTAGCCAAAAACATTCAGTACTTC	TRBJ2-4	TRBV10-3	NA	few
CASSSGTSAGANVLTF	TGTGCCAGCAGCTCCGGGACATCAGCTGGGGCCAACGTCCTGACTTTC	TRBJ2-6	TRBV7-3	NA	few
CASSFVAGASRETQYF	TGTGCCAGCAGCTTTGTAGCGGGAGCTAGTCGGGAGACCCAGTACTTC	TRBJ2-5	TRBV11-2	TRBD2	few
CASRDSLAGTTDTQYF	TGTGCCAGCAGAGATTCACTAGCGGGAACCACAGATACGCAGTATTTT	TRBJ2-3	TRBV7-2	TRBD2	NA
CSAKKTGLNTEAFF	TGCAGTGCTAAAAAGACAGGACTCAACACTGAAGCTTTCTTT	TRBJ1-1	TRBV20-1	NA	many
CASSLRPGDGGTQYF	TGTGCCAGCAGCTTGCGGCCGGGGGACGGAGGTACGCAGTATTTT	TRBJ2-3	TRBV5-6	NA	few
CASSYSRRTSGSSDTQYF	TGTGCCAGCAGTTACTCGAGGCGGACTAGCGGGAGCTCAGATACGCAGTATTTT	TRBJ2-3	TRBV6-6	TRBD2	NA
CASSLLGVGEQFF	TGTGCCAGCAGCTTATTAGGGGTGGGTGAGCAGTTCTTC	TRBJ2-1	TRBV7-2	NA	NA
CSASLGYTF	TGCAGTGCTAGCCTAGGCTACACCTTC	TRBJ1-2	TRBV20-1	NA	NA
CASSRDYGNSYEQYF	TGTGCCAGCAGTAGGGATTACGGGAACTCCTACGAGCAGTACTTC	TRBJ2-7	TRBV6-5	NA	NA
CASSAVNTGELFF	TGTGCCAGCAGTGCTGTGAACACCGGGGAGCTGTTTTTT	TRBJ2-2	TRBV6-4	NA	NA
CASSSPRIASTSYNEQFF	TGTGCCAGCAGTTCCCCTAGGATAGCTTCGACGTCCTACAATGAGCAGTTCTTC	TRBJ2-1	TRBV12-3/TRBV12-4	NA	NA
CASSSTGVGGYTF	TGTGCCAGCAGCTCCACAGGGGTTGGGGGCTACACCTTC	TRBJ1-2	TRBV7-2	TRBD1	NA
CASSDRDEQYF	TGTGCCAGCAGTGACAGGGACGAGCAGTACTTC	TRBJ2-7	TRBV6-2/TRBV6-3	TRBD1	NA
CATNKTGELFF	TGTGCCACTAACAAGACCGGGGAGCTGTTTTTT	TRBJ2-2	TRBV24-1	NA	few